Given below is one T cell receptor beta chain in context. The CDR3 runs to 15 residues. Between the trimmed V and J ends, which lost 6 bases and 4 bases, there was a span of 13 bases. Germline V gene lookup returns CDR1 MGHDK and CDR2 SYGVNS. Original analysis: Amplification of reference gene primers was used by the study to estimate nucleated cell counts. The table came from immunoSEQ multiplex PCR; TCRdb's copy has only in-frame clones and leaves some out. V, J and clone size were drawn from that table, and D and trimming were deduced from the DNA. The data show about 120,000 clones, with roughly nine tenths seen just once and around 8% held by the top ten. The entry originates in a study of blood T cell repertoires in COVID-19.

The rearrangement joins TRBV25-1 to TRBJ2-6; possibly TRBD1 for D (5 bases). The specimen sequenced was peripheral blood. The clonotype originates from a man aged 65 to 79 who had recovered from COVID-19. Here the CDR3 reads CASSSDSTGANVLTF. The CDR3, as DNA: TGTGCCAGCAGCTCCGACAGCACGGGGGCCAACGTCCTGACTTTC. Using reference TRBV25-1 and TRBJ2-6 for the parts outside the CDR3, the full variable domain is EADIYQTPRYLVIGTGKKITLECSQTMGHDKMYWYQQDPGMELHLIHYSYGVNSTEKGDLSSESTVSRIRTEHFPLTLESARPSHTSQYLCASSSDSTGANVLTFGAGSRLTVL.